The T cell receptor beta chain described here comes from a study of cytomegalovirus exposure and HLA in healthy donors. On the study more broadly: Among about 179 million T cells, an earlier analysis found approximately 110 million unique TCR beta sequences. Study-level findings and limits: Immune exposure information available was restricted to CMV serostatus. Exclusion as indistinguishable affected some V segments, including TRBV6-2 and TRBV6-3.

Turning to this clone: Its antigen is unidentified.

Amplification used 60 Vbeta primers and 13 Jbeta primers. Here immunoSEQ multiplex PCR was the method, and the copy in TCRdb shows in-frame clones only, minus some. The data contain roughly 120,000 clones, about 80% of them seen just once; the ten biggest clones take up around 4.4%. Germline CDR1 SGHTA, CDR2 FQGTGA. The CDR3 has 17 amino acids. V lost 1 base, J lost 8 bases, and 10 bases stayed unmatched. This receptor was identified in a man aged 30 to 39 in good health and CMV-seropositive. Sequencing was carried out using PBMCs. The genes are TRBV7-3 and TRBJ2-3; 12 bases are a match to TRBD2. CDR3 in DNA: TGTGCCAGCAGCTTAATATCTAGCGGGGGGGCCTTGGGTACGCAGTATTTT. The encoded protein is CASSLISSGGALGTQYF.